A selection of T cell receptor beta chains follows, all from one sample in a study of OX40 agonist ivuxolimab in advanced cancers. Measured with immunoSEQ multiplex PCR; TCRdb has only the in-frame clones, and not every one. The sample yields approximately 79,000 clones, over 80% seen once. This specimen was CD4+ or CD8+ T cells sorted from blood, taken in a trial of the OX40 agonist ivuxolimab. These receptors all stem from an adult with an advanced solid tumor such as melanoma, head and neck, liver or kidney cancer. CDR3s include the opening cysteine and the closing phenylalanine or tryptophan.

length | V | CDR3
15 | TRBV9 | CASSGGTSGGNEQFF
17 | TRBV9 | CASSGHLSGGFPYEQYF
13 | TRBV6-5 | CASSGQGFGEQYF
15 | TRBV29-1 | CSGFGTGGAATEAFF
14 | TRBV6-5 | CASSPSGESYGYTF
15 | TRBV6-5 | CASSYSTGVFGELFF
16 | TRBV4-2 | CASSQVPRDVTDTQYF
15 | TRBV6-6 | CASRTGTSGSDTQYF
15 | TRBV5-8 | CASSIRTSGVKTQYF
14 | TRBV5-4 | CASSFGLGGFEAFF
16 | TRBV7-2 | CASSLSPVGNYYEQYF
15 | TRBV7-9 | CASSSPGQGLHEQYF
14 | TRBV19 | CASSMGQTNTEAFF
15 | TRBV27 | CASSWGGPDENEQYF
17 | TRBV7-8 | CASSLMGAGQYNSPLHF
14 | TRBV27 | CASSPGTGGHEQYF
14 | TRBV5-4 | CASSFSREEYGYTF
14 | TRBV27 | CASSLNRGRVEAFF
16 | TRBV11-2 | CASSSPPSGGSYEQYF
17 | TRBV6-4 | CASSDSEGRIAGNTIYF
15 | TRBV23-1 | CASSREQGCDTEAFF
15 | TRBV4-1 | CASSQLPGQGYGYTF
15 | TRBV12-1 | CASNEGGLKNYEQYF
14 | TRBV9 | CASPVGRNPKGYTF
13 | TRBV7-9 | CASSLGGGETQYF
14 | TRBV13 | CASSRAGVYNEQFF
12 | TRBV7-9 | CASSLGSDKLFF
14 | TRBV10-1 | CASSEYQEQETQYF
16 | TRBV19 | CASTLGQRGSYNEQFF
15 | TRBV10-2 | CASSESPYSYNEQFF
14 | TRBV7-9 | CASSMGLAGETQYF
13 | TRBV6-4 | CASSAGDTGELFF
13 | TRBV7-9 | CASSLGGLTEAFF
15 | TRBV11-2 | CASSFTGPLSYEQYF
15 | TRBV7-9 | CASSPAAGRVYEQYF
14 | TRBV21-1 | CASSFRDDRVEQYF
16 | TRBV5-1 | CASSSSSTGAMDTQYF
15 | TRBV5-5 | CASSLSIGQPNLRYF
11 | TRBV6-4 | CASSLFETQYF
15 | TRBV4-3 | CASSQDRRGANVLTF
18 | TRBV10-3 | CAITQLWASGGDTDTQYF
13 | TRBV19 | CASSIGSGTEAFF
13 | TRBV27 | CASSLGTRSPLHF
15 | TRBV5-6 | CASSLDPTAYTEAFF
15 | TRBV6-1 | CASSEARTGDEKLFF
14 | TRBV5-1 | CASSLSSDGTEAFF
12 | TRBV27 | CASGPLLDEQYF
13 | TRBV9 | CASSVDHAGELFF
13 | TRBV15 | CATSVPGYNEQFF
12 | TRBV7-9 | CASSPINQPQHF
19 | TRBV5-1 | CASSLSPGKTGFVGYEQFF
15 | TRBV4-2 | CASSQDWTGLYEQYF
14 | TRBV19 | CASSMLGGGQPQHF
16 | TRBV7-8 | CASSPREDSYSYEQYF
19 | TRBV7-9 | CASSSTEIGTSGGANEQFF